This T cell receptor beta chain was sequenced for a study of CD8+CD57+ T cells in acquired aplastic anemia. In the study overall: On average, sorted CD4+ and CD8+ cells gave 3.2 ug of DNA. The average read count for CD4+ cells in healthy donors was around 9.9 million.

CDR1 is SQVTM and CDR2 is ANQGSEA in the germline V gene. The CDR3 has 11 residues. Trimming took off 4 bases at V and 4 bases at J, with 5 bases between the two ends. Points from the study as a whole: CD8+ Simpson's diversity did not differ significantly between patients and controls.

TCR beta VDJ combinations and CDR3 sequences were profiled from genomic DNA. From the reads, TCRdb called clonotypes with MiXCR, one entry per CDR3 protein. The sample includes some 240,000 distinct CDR3 sequences, about 37% of them seen just once. Notes on this clonotype: The antigen remains undetermined.

The chain is built from TRBV29-1 and TRBJ2-1, with D unclear. The sequenced sample was sorted CD4+, CD8+, or CD8+CD57+ T cells (not recorded which) from PBMCs. This TCR was sampled from a human donor in good health, serving as a control. The chain's CDR3 is CSVGPYNEQFF. CDR3 in DNA: TGCAGCGTTGGCCCGTACAATGAGCAGTTCTTC.